What follows are 5 T cell receptor beta chains derived from one specimen sequenced in a study of cytomegalovirus exposure and HLA in healthy donors. Only in-frame clones appear in the TCRdb table, and some are missing; sequencing was by immunoSEQ multiplex PCR. The sample lists approximately 300,000 clones, roughly 87% seen once, with approximately 1.2% in the top ten. Sequenced: PBMCs. These receptors all stem from a woman aged 30 to 39 in good health and CMV-seropositive.

The chain couples TRBV5-4 to TRBJ2-3; 12 bases match TRBD2. This CDR3 has 18 amino acids. V lost 2 bases to trimming and J lost 1 base; unmatched junction nucleotides: 8. Germline-derived CDR1 and CDR2 are SGHNT and YYREEE (reference sequence). Here the CDR3 reads CASSFGLAGRPGTDTQYF. In DNA, the CDR3 is TGTGCCAGCAGCTTCGGACTAGCGGGACGTCCTGGCACAGATACGCAGTATTTT.

The chain has TRBV9 and TRBJ2-3; 8 bases agree with TRBD2. Trimming took 0 bases from V and 2 from J; bases not matched to a gene: 8. This CDR3 has 17 residues. CDR1 and CDR2 from the germline V gene are SGDLS and YYNGEE. CDR3 region: CASSVDWRGVPTDTQYF. The CDR3 DNA reads as TGTGCCAGCAGCGTAGATTGGCGGGGGGTCCCCACAGATACGCAGTATTTT.

This chain joins TRBV10-1 and TRBJ2-5; TRBD1 matches at 7 bases. V was clipped by 6 bases and J by 1 base; unmatched bases: 2. CDR1 and CDR2 from the germline V gene are WNHNN and SYGVQD (reference sequence). The CDR3 contains 13 residues. CDR3 nucleotides: TGCGCCAGCAGAGACAGGGCCCAAGAGACCCAGTACTTC. Translating it yields CASRDRAQETQYF.

The chain uses TRBV5-1 and TRBJ2-3, with D possibly matching TRBD1 (5 bases). The germline V and J ends were trimmed by 1 base and 3 bases, with 6 bases remaining between them. Germline V gene data show CDR1 as SGHRS and CDR2 as YFSETQ. The CDR3 loop spans 13 amino acids. CDR3 sequence: CASSLKGTDTQYF. The CDR3 DNA is TGCGCCAGCAGCTTGAAGGGGACAGATACGCAGTATTTT.

CDR3 DNA sequence: TGTGCCAGCAGCCAAGATCGCCAGGGTAGCAATCAGCCCCAGCATTTT. Its protein is CASSQDRQGSNQPQHF. The chain uses TRBV4-2 and TRBJ1-5, with a weak D call TRBD1 (5 bases). This CDR3 has 16 residues. From germline, CDR1 is LGHNA and CDR2 YNFKEQ. The V and J ends lost 0 bases and 0 bases respectively, with 9 bases between them.